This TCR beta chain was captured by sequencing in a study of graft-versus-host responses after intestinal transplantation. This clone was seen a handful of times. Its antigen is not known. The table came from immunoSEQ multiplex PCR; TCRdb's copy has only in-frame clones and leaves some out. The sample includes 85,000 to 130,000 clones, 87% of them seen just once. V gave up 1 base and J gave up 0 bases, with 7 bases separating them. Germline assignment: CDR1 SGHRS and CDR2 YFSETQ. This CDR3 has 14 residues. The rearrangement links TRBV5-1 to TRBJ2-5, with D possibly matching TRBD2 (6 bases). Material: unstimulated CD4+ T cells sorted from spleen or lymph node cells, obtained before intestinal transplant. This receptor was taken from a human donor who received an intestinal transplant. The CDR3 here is CASSLSGYQETQYF. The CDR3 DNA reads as TGCGCCAGCAGCTTGAGCGGGTACCAAGAGACCCAGTACTTC.